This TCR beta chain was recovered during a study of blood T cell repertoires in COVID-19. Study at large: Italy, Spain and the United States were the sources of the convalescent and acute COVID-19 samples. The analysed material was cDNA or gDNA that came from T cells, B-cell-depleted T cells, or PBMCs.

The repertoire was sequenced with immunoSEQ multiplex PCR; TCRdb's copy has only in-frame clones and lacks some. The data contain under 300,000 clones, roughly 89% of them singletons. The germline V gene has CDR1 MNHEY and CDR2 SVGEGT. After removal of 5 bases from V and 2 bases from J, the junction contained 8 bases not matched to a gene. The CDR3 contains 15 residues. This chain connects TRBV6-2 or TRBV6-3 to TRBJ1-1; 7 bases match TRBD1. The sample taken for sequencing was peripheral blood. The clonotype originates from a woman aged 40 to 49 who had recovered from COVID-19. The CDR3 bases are TGTGCCAGCAGTCGCCAGGGACAGATAAACACTGAAGCTTTCTTT. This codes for CASSRQGQINTEAFF.